The source of this T cell receptor (beta chain) is a study of T cells in Graves' hyperthyroidism and ophthalmopathy. Using RNA transcripts as the source, TCR beta CDR3 regions were amplified. First-round RT-PCR of the TCR CDR3 relied on the HTBI primer set. MiXCR, run by TCRdb on the multiplex PCR reads, gives a single entry per CDR3 protein. The sample lists hundreds of thousands of distinct CDR3 sequences, 40% to 55% occurring once. Disease duration under 2 months; hyperthyroidism patients were aged 18 to 65. This CDR3 has 14 residues. The germline CDR1 and CDR2 sequences are ENHRY and SYGVKD. Trimming removed 6 bases from V and 6 bases from J, with 18 bases in between.

The chain links TRBV10-3 to TRBJ2-7; D is uncertain. Sequencing was performed on peripheral blood or thyroid tissue (not recorded which). This clonotype was sampled from a woman between 18 and 29 years old with Graves' hyperthyroidism. DNA of the CDR3: TGTGCCATCAGGGATAGCAGCCGGTCTTTCGAGCAGTACTTC. Amino acid sequence: CAIRDSSRSFEQYF.